Shown below are 12 T cell receptor beta chains from a single sample sequenced in a study of T cells in tumors after PD-1 blockade (dated by TCRdb to about 2019). The library relied on the immunoSEQ multiplex PCR assay. Here the immuneACCESS table is served through TCRdb, limited to in-frame sequences with V and J called. Missing clones are a known gap in these copies; in checked studies unresolved V genes cover under half, and the rest lacks a known reason. The sample table lists 30,000 to 40,000 clones, more than 70% of them with a count of one. The top ten clonotypes cover about 35% of the sample. The time point label on this specimen signifies: before anti-PD-1 therapy. The material was PBMCs, obtained before anti-PD-1 treatment. The source is a human donor with basal cell carcinoma.

This clone was seen a single time. The V and J genes are TRBV24-1 and TRBJ2-3, with D unclear. V dropped 1 base and J dropped 2 bases, with 0 bases sitting between them. This CDR3 comprises 12 residues. Germline V gene data show CDR1 as KGHDR and CDR2 as SFDVKD. CDR3 protein: CATSDFTDTQYF. The CDR3 nucleotides read TGTGCCACCAGTGATTTCACAGATACGCAGTATTTT.

The rearrangement links TRBV7-6 to TRBJ1-1; D gene unclear. The CDR3 contains 13 residues. Germline V lookup: CDR1 SGHVS, CDR2 FNYEAQ. Trimming stripped 5 bases from V and 4 bases from J, with 11 bases between. CDR3 in DNA: TGTGCCAGCAGCCCCTCTAGAGGCACTGAAGCTTTCTTT. Encoded protein: CASSPSRGTEAFF.

The rearrangement uses TRBV5-1 and TRBJ1-2; D not certain. Germline assignment: CDR1 SGHRS and CDR2 YFSETQ. V was shortened by 4 bases and J by 2 bases, with 9 bases between the two germline ends. The CDR3 has 13 amino acids. The CDR3 here is CASSPTENYGYTF. DNA for the CDR3: TGCGCCAGCAGCCCCACAGAGAACTATGGCTACACCTTC.

V gene TRBV28 combines with J gene TRBJ1-1; 7 bases line up with TRBD1. Germline trimming cut 2 bases from V and 5 bases from J; bases unmatched to any gene: 5. The CDR3 has 14 amino acids. The germline V gene has CDR1 MDHEN and CDR2 SYDVKM. The CDR3 DNA reads as TGTGCCAGCAGTTTAACCCCAGGGGGGACTGAAGCTTTCTTT. It encodes CASSLTPGGTEAFF.

V gene TRBV7-2 combines with J gene TRBJ1-5; D remains ambiguous. CDR3 length equals 15 residues. Germline V gene sequence: CDR1 SGHTA, CDR2 FQGNSA. Trimming stripped 1 base from V and 5 bases from J, with 12 bases between. CDR3 nucleotide sequence: TGTGCCAGCAGCTTAGGGAAGGAACCTTATCAGCCCCAGCATTTT. Its translation is CASSLGKEPYQPQHF.

The chain recombines TRBV7-3 with TRBJ1-1; D unresolved. V shed 5 bases and J shed 0 bases, with 7 bases lying between them. Per germline, CDR1 SGHTA and CDR2 FQGTGA. This CDR3 region has 13 residues. The CDR3 bases are TGTGCCAGCAGCGAGACACTGAACACTGAAGCTTTCTTT. Amino acid sequence: CASSETLNTEAFF.

The chain combines TRBV5-5 with TRBJ2-1; 14 bases align to TRBD2. The junction had 3 bases not matched to a gene; V was cut back by 0 bases and J by 7 bases. Germline CDR1 reads SGHKS; CDR2 reads YYEKEE (reference sequence). This CDR3 has 16 amino acids. The DNA for the CDR3 is TGTGCCAGCAGCTTGGCAGGACTAGCGGGGGGAAATGAGCAGTTCTTC. Protein sequence: CASSLAGLAGGNEQFF.

The chain joins TRBV12-5 to TRBJ1-5; 7 bases map to TRBD1. Germline CDR1 reads LGHNT; CDR2 reads FRNRAP. J was trimmed by 7 bases and V by 0 bases; bases with no gene match: 9. The CDR3 sequence is 16 residues long. CDR3 amino acids: CASGLVATGEGQPQHF. In DNA, the CDR3 is TGTGCTAGTGGTTTGGTGGCTACAGGGGAGGGACAGCCCCAGCATTTT.

J is TRBJ1-4 and V is TRBV6-5, with 7 bases identical to TRBD1. The CDR3 spans 15 residues. V lost 7 bases to trimming and J lost 5 bases; unmatched junction nucleotides: 10. The germline V gene has CDR1 MNHEY and CDR2 SVGAGI. The CDR3 DNA reads TGTGCCAGCACAACAGGGGCCATCGGGAATGAAAAACTGTTTTTT. Translation gives CASTTGAIGNEKLFF.

CDR3: CASKGGTGTSYTF. CDR3 coding DNA: TGTGCCAGCAAGGGGGGGACAGGGACAAGCTACACCTTC. The chain employs TRBV2 and TRBJ1-2, with 9 positions matching TRBD1. V was clipped by 7 bases and J by 9 bases; unmatched bases: 9. The CDR3 has 13 amino acids. CDR1 is SNHLY, CDR2 FYNNEI, per germline.

V gene TRBV6-2 or TRBV6-3 combines with J gene TRBJ1-1; D remains ambiguous. This CDR3 region has 13 residues. V gave up 6 bases and J gave up 7 bases, with 15 bases separating them. Germline values: CDR1 MNHEY, CDR2 SVGEGT. In DNA, the CDR3 is TGTGCCAGCAGGCCTACTACCGAATTTGAAGCTTTCTTT. It is translated as CASRPTTEFEAFF.

This sequence joins TRBV6-5 and TRBJ2-3; D perhaps matches TRBD2 (5 bases). Per the germline V gene, CDR1 is MNHEY and CDR2 is SVGAGI. Trimming removed 6 bases at V and 3 bases at J, with 16 bases between. The CDR3 is 15 residues long. CDR3 DNA: TGTGCCAGCAGATCAGGAGGTACCGGGACAGATACGCAGTATTTT. Translation gives CASRSGGTGTDTQYF.